These 15 T cell receptor beta chains originate from one sample sequenced in a study of identifying expanded T cells in peripheral blood. Sequencing was performed with immunoSEQ multiplex PCR; in TCRdb, only in-frame clones are kept and a portion is missing. The data show about 100,000 clones, around 88% seen once. Sample: blood. These TCRs come from a person aged 18 to 75 in good health.

The chain joins TRBV5-4 to TRBJ1-2; 9 bases align to TRBD1. Unmatched junction bases numbered 6, after V lost 3 bases and J lost 3 bases. Germline CDR1 is SGHNT and CDR2 is YYREEE (reference sequence). The CDR3 consists of 15 residues. The CDR3 region has the DNA TGTGCCAGCAGCTATGGACAGGGGACTCACTATGGCTACACCTTC. This translates into CASSYGQGTHYGYTF.

This clone was observed a handful of times. The V gene is TRBV7-8, the J gene TRBJ1-5; 8 nucleotides align to TRBD1. The CDR3 is 15 amino acids. V was clipped by 1 base and J by 6 bases; unmatched bases: 5. Per the germline V gene, CDR1 is SGHVS and CDR2 is FQNEAQ. CDR3 sequence: CASSLGGQASQPQHF. CDR3 nucleotide sequence: TGTGCCAGCAGCTTAGGGGGACAGGCGAGTCAGCCCCAGCATTTT.

This clone is a singleton in its sample. The chain links TRBV2 to TRBJ2-7; no clear D gene. With 8 bases removed from V and 6 bases from J, the gap between germline ends came to 14 bases. Germline CDR1 is SNHLY and CDR2 is FYNNEI. The CDR3 runs to 12 residues. CDR3 nucleotide sequence: TGTGCCAGCGTAGTAGTCTTGGGCGAGCAGTACTTC. It translates to CASVVVLGEQYF.

The chain combines TRBV5-1 with TRBJ2-7, with 7 bases identical to TRBD1. This CDR3 has 14 amino acids. Per the germline V gene, CDR1 is SGHRS and CDR2 is YFSETQ. V shed 5 bases and J 5 bases; nucleotides not matched to a gene: 10. The CDR3 DNA is TGCGCCAGCAGTGTTCGGGACAGAGCCCACGAGCAGTACTTC. It codes for CASSVRDRAHEQYF.

The CDR3, as DNA: TGCGCCAGCAGCGTGCTCCCCGCGACTAGTACGGATACGCAGTATTTT. Translated: CASSVLPATSTDTQYF. The V call is TRBV5-1, the J call TRBJ2-3, with a tentative D call TRBD2 (6 bases). The CDR3 is 16 amino acids. The V and J ends lost 4 bases and 6 bases respectively, with 21 bases between them. CDR1 is SGHRS and CDR2 is YFSETQ in the germline V gene.

The chain has TRBV7-2 and TRBJ2-5; TRBD2 agrees at 11 bases. Unmatched junction bases numbered 8, after V lost 3 bases and J lost 5 bases. The CDR3 is made up of 16 amino acids. Germline CDR1 reads SGHTA; CDR2 reads FQGNSA. The CDR3 loop is CASSFFSGGARETQYF. Written as DNA, the CDR3 is TGTGCCAGCAGCTTTTTTAGCGGGGGGGCTCGTGAGACCCAGTACTTC.

This chain connects TRBV4-3 to TRBJ2-7; D remains unclear. The germline V gene encodes CDR1 LGHNA and CDR2 YSLEER. This CDR3 is 13 amino acids long. With 0 bases removed from V and 9 bases from J, the gap between germline ends came to 12 bases. DNA of the CDR3: TGCGCCAGCAGCCAAGATGTGGGGTTTGGGCAGTACTTC. Its protein is CASSQDVGFGQYF.

This CDR3 is CASFSSEPEVRYTF. CDR3 coding DNA: TGTGCCAGCTTTTCATCGGAACCCGAGGTTCGCTACACCTTC. J is TRBJ1-2 and V is TRBV9; D unresolved. With 7 bases removed from V and 9 bases from J, the gap between germline ends came to 22 bases. This CDR3 comprises 14 residues. Germline V gene lookup returns CDR1 SGDLS and CDR2 YYNGEE.

This clone turned up a few times. The J gene is TRBJ1-6, the V gene TRBV2; 12 nucleotides match TRBD1. The CDR3 loop spans 18 amino acids. Germline assignment: CDR1 SNHLY and CDR2 FYNNEI. Germline trimming cut 7 bases from V and 9 bases from J; bases unmatched to any gene: 16. CDR3 in amino acids: CASTQTGQGAITRSPLHF. The CDR3 region has the DNA TGTGCCAGCACCCAGACGGGACAGGGGGCGATTACTCGTTCACCCCTCCACTTT.

The chain links TRBV13 to TRBJ2-1, with a weak D call TRBD2 (6 bases). Trimming took 5 bases from V and 1 from J, leaving 18 bases between them. From germline, CDR1 is PRHDT and CDR2 FYEKMQ (reference sequence). This CDR3 has 17 amino acids. CDR3 sequence reads: CASSRSSGLASYNEQFF. CDR3 nucleotide sequence: TGTGCCAGCAGCCGATCCAGCGGGTTAGCATCCTACAATGAGCAGTTCTTC.

The gene calls are TRBV23-1 and TRBJ1-6; D unclear. TRBV23-1 is designated an ORF whose function remains uncertain. Trimming took off 4 bases at V and 5 bases at J, with 9 bases between the two ends. This CDR3 is built from 14 residues. CDR3 sequence: CASSLGKHNSPLHF. In DNA, the CDR3 is TGCGCCAGCAGTCTGGGCAAACATAATTCACCCCTCCACTTT.

The DNA of the CDR3 is TGCGCCAGCAGCTTGATGGCAGCTACGAACACCGGGGAGCTGTTTTTT. Residues: CASSLMAATNTGELFF. The genes are TRBV5-1 and TRBJ2-2; D gene unclear. The V gene lost 1 base and the J gene lost 0 bases, with 10 bases spanning the gap. The germline V gene encodes CDR1 SGHRS and CDR2 YFSETQ. The CDR3 has 16 amino acids.

V is TRBV6-6 and J is TRBJ1-5; D is unresolved. With 7 bases removed from V and 1 base from J, the gap between germline ends came to 5 bases. Germline CDR1 and CDR2: MNHNY and SVGAGI (reference sequence). This CDR3 is built from 12 residues. DNA of the CDR3: TGTGCCAGCAAGGCCAGCAATCAGCCCCAGCATTTT. As protein: CASKASNQPQHF.

The chain uses TRBV9 and TRBJ2-5, with TRBD2 matching 11 bases. After removal of 0 bases from V and 7 bases from J, the junction contained 2 bases not matched to a gene. This CDR3 region has 14 residues. CDR1 is SGDLS, CDR2 YYNGEE, per germline. The CDR3 region has the DNA TGTGCCAGCAGCGTAGCTAGCGGGGGGCCGACCCAGTACTTC. Translation: CASSVASGGPTQYF.

CDR3 loop: CASSGGGETDTQYF. For the CDR3, the DNA is TGTGCCAGCAGCGGGGGCGGGGAAACAGATACGCAGTATTTT. V is TRBV6-4 and J is TRBJ2-3, with D perhaps TRBD1 or TRBD2 (6 bases each). V shed 6 bases and J shed 3 bases, with 13 bases lying between them. The CDR3 spans 14 residues. Germline lookup yields CDR1 MRHNA and CDR2 SNTAGT.